This T cell receptor (beta chain) was found in a study of blood T cell repertoires in COVID-19. The overall study: PBMCs, B-cell-depleted T cells, or T cells provided the cDNA or gDNA that made up the material.

Germline CDR1 SNHLY, CDR2 FYNNEI. The ends lost 2 bases at V and 2 bases at J; junction bases unmatched: 6. The CDR3 covers 15 residues. Original processing notes: Scientists estimated how many nucleated cells there were by amplifying reference gene primers. Sequenced by immunoSEQ multiplex PCR; TCRdb stores in-frame clones only, minus some. D and trimming come from the DNA, and the V and J calls and clone size come from that table. The data show tens of thousands of clones, roughly 86% seen once. The TCR was taken from a woman between 45 and 65 years old with active or convalescent COVID-19. The sample consisted of peripheral blood. V and J are TRBV2 and TRBJ2-7, with 7 bases matching TRBD1. Written as DNA, the CDR3 is TGTGCCAGCAGTGAAATAAAGGACAGGCCCTACGAGCAGTACTTC. Translating gives CASSEIKDRPYEQYF.